The 26 T cell receptor beta chains reported below all come from one sample, sequenced in a study of blood T cells in healthy people across ages. Together with a sample-barcoded 5' primer, a J-beta primer mix was included in a second PCR lasting about 7 to 11 cycles. One entry per CDR3 protein results from TCRdb running MiXCR on the 5' RACE reads. This table holds around 800,000 distinct CDR3 sequences, about 47% found once. The sample was blood. These receptors all stem from a man aged 80 or over in good health.

The J gene is TRBJ2-7, the V gene TRBV6-6; TRBD1 aligns across 9 bases. Germline V gives CDR1 MNHNY, CDR2 SVGAGI (reference sequence). With 5 bases clipped from V and 1 base from J, the junction kept 6 bases outside the gene matches. The CDR3 runs 15 residues. The CDR3, as DNA: TGTGCCAGCAGTGACCGACAGGGGGGATCCTACGAGCAGTACTTC. Amino acids: CASSDRQGGSYEQYF.

This clonotype was detected only once. Being one base from a much bigger clone, this may be a read error. The V call is TRBV4-3, the J call TRBJ2-1; 13 positions agree with TRBD2. Germline V CDR1 and CDR2: LGHNA, YSLEER. CDR3 length equals 20 residues. CDR3: CASSQTTPGLAGSSYSEQFF. Written as DNA, the CDR3 is TGCGCCAGCAGCCAAACTACTCCGGGACTAGCGGGGAGCTCCTACAGTGAGCAGTTCTTC.

The chain carries TRBV20-1 and TRBJ2-1; TRBD1 matches 7 bases. Looked up from germline, CDR1 is DFQATT and CDR2 is SNEGSKA (reference sequence). Losses at the gene ends were 2 bases for V and 5 bases for J; bases not matched to a gene: 9. The CDR3 runs 15 residues. The CDR3 coding sequence is TGCAGTGCTAGATCCCCGGTAGGACAGGACAATGAGCAGTTCTTC. This encodes CSARSPVGQDNEQFF.

Regarding this clonotype: Germline is not matched at one junction end, which may reflect a read error. The gene calls are TRBV5-5 and TRBJ2-3, with 9 bases identical to TRBD2. CDR1 is SGHKS and CDR2 is YYEKEE in the germline V gene (reference sequence). CDR3 length: 16 amino acids. CDR3 residues: CASSLGPTSGRDTQYF. The CDR3 region has the DNA TGTGCCAGCAGCTTAGGTCCGACTAGCGGCCGAGATACCCAGTATTTT.

This chain joins TRBV24-1 and TRBJ2-1, with TRBD2 matching over 9 bases. V trimming: 4 bases; J trimming: 12 bases; junction bases outside the gene matches: 6. The CDR3 has 13 residues. Germline assignment: CDR1 KGHDR and CDR2 SFDVKD. The CDR3 DNA sequence: TGTGCCACCAGTGACCTGGCGGGACTAGCGCAGTTCTTC. Its translation: CATSDLAGLAQFF.

The chain's CDR3 is CALREGNNEKLFF. In DNA, the CDR3 is TGTGCCCTCAGGGAGGGGAATAATGAAAAACTGTTTTTT. The chain joins TRBV7-9 to TRBJ1-4, with D tentatively TRBD1 (5 bases). CDR1 is SEHNR, CDR2 FQNEAQ, per germline (reference sequence). The V end was cut by 11 bases, the J end by 4 bases, with 14 bases between. This CDR3 comprises 13 residues.

The chain joins TRBV24-1 to TRBJ2-5; 10 bases line up with TRBD1. Germline values: CDR1 KGHDR, CDR2 SFDVKD. With V trimmed by 10 bases and J by 3 bases, 4 bases remained unmatched. The CDR3 extends over 13 amino acids. CDR3 bases: TGTGCCACTGGAGGGACAGGGGAAGAGACCCAGTACTTC. Translating gives CATGGTGEETQYF.

The sample holds a few counts of this clonotype. The chain links TRBV5-1 to TRBJ2-1; D possibly corresponds to TRBD1 (6 bases). With 1 base removed from V and 6 bases from J, the gap between germline ends came to 11 bases. CDR1 SGHRS and CDR2 YFSETQ come from the germline V gene. The CDR3 runs 14 residues. CDR3 sequence: CASSLSQGFNEQFF. The CDR3 nucleotides read TGCGCCAGCAGCTTGTCCCAGGGGTTCAATGAGCAGTTCTTC.

The chain couples TRBV9 to TRBJ2-7; D unresolved. Gene TRBJ2-5 matches the end of the DNA better, so the J call may be wrong. This CDR3 is built from 13 residues. Germline CDR1 SGDLS, CDR2 YYNGEE. The DNA of the CDR3 is TGTGCCAGCAGCGTATTTCTGGAGGAGACCCAGTACTTC. Residues: CASSVFLEETQYF.

The chain combines TRBV7-9 with TRBJ1-4, with 10 bases matching TRBD1. The V gene end was trimmed by 5 bases and the J gene end by 6 bases; junction bases not matched to a gene: 12. The CDR3 extends over 17 amino acids. The germline gives CDR1 SEHNR, CDR2 FQNEAQ (reference sequence). This CDR3 reads CASSVRQGAQADEKLFF. The CDR3 DNA reads TGTGCCAGCAGCGTCCGACAGGGGGCCCAGGCAGATGAAAAACTGTTTTTT.

J is TRBJ1-4 and V is TRBV20-1; the D gene is possibly TRBD1 (6 bases). Germline V CDR1 and CDR2: DFQATT, SNEGSKA (reference sequence). Trimming removed 0 bases from V and 7 bases from J, with 12 bases in between. This CDR3 spans 14 amino acids. CDR3 sequence: CSARDLGGAEKLFF. CDR3 DNA: TGCAGTGCTAGAGATCTAGGGGGGGCTGAAAAACTGTTTTTT.

Here the CDR3 reads CASSSQAGSTGELFF. The CDR3 DNA is TGTGCCAGCAGCTCCCAGGCGGGATCCACCGGGGAGCTGTTTTTT. This chain uses TRBV7-2 with TRBJ2-2, with D possibly matching TRBD2 (6 bases). The germline V gene encodes CDR1 SGHTA and CDR2 FQGNSA. V was shortened by 4 bases and J by 4 bases, with 13 bases between the two germline ends. This CDR3 contains 15 residues.

This clonotype has a handful of counts. The chain recombines TRBV2 with TRBJ1-2, with 9 nucleotides matching TRBD1. Germline trimming cut 2 bases from V and 7 bases from J; bases unmatched to any gene: 5. The germline V gene encodes CDR1 SNHLY and CDR2 FYNNEI. There are 14 residues in the CDR3. CDR3 sequence: CASSERGTGPGYTF. For the CDR3, the DNA is TGTGCCAGCAGTGAAAGGGGGACAGGGCCTGGCTACACCTTC.

The chain links TRBV5-1 to TRBJ2-1, with 7 bases lining up with TRBD1. V lost 0 bases to trimming and J lost 9 bases; unmatched junction nucleotides: 12. This CDR3 spans 16 amino acids. The germline V gene encodes CDR1 SGHRS and CDR2 YFSETQ. CDR3 amino acids: CASSLADSGQYGEQFF. DNA for the CDR3: TGCGCCAGCAGCTTGGCTGACTCGGGACAGTACGGTGAGCAGTTCTTC.

The chain combines TRBV5-1 with TRBJ2-1, with D perhaps TRBD2 (6 bases). CDR3 size: 13 residues. Between the trimmed V and J ends, which lost 3 bases and 6 bases, there was a span of 10 bases. Germline V gene lookup returns CDR1 SGHRS and CDR2 YFSETQ. The DNA of the CDR3 is TGCGCCAGCAGCTCACTAGCTGCCAATGAGCAGTTCTTC. It yields the protein CASSSLAANEQFF.

The chain combines TRBV3-1 with TRBJ1-4, with D maybe TRBD1 (5 bases). The V gene lost 6 bases and the J gene lost 7 bases, with 21 bases spanning the gap. The CDR3 has 16 amino acids. From germline, CDR1 is LGHDT and CDR2 YNNKEL (reference sequence). The CDR3: CASRPATGQPGEKLFF. The CDR3 region has the DNA TGTGCCAGCAGACCAGCTACAGGCCAGCCAGGTGAAAAACTGTTTTTT.

The chain has TRBV6-9 and TRBJ2-4; 9 nucleotides agree with TRBD2. Germline CDR1 MNHGY, CDR2 SVAAGI. There are 16 residues in the CDR3. V was clipped by 2 bases and J by 6 bases; unmatched bases: 8. The CDR3 reads CASSYKMAGGINIQYF. CDR3 DNA: TGTGCCAGCAGTTATAAGATGGCGGGAGGGATAAACATTCAGTACTTC.

In the case of this clonotype: Just one base apart from a much larger clone, this may be a read error. The J gene is TRBJ2-5, the V gene TRBV18; unclear D gene. Trimming removed 0 bases at V and 2 bases at J, with 13 bases between. CDR1 is KGHSH, CDR2 LQKENI, per germline. The CDR3 spans 16 residues. The CDR3 region has the DNA TGTGCCAGCTCACCACCGGGTGGCCCCGTACAAGAGACCCAGTACTTC. It is translated as CASSPPGGPVQETQYF.

This clonotype was seen more than once but under ten times. This chain joins TRBV7-2 and TRBJ2-1; TRBD2 is a possible D gene (5 bases). Germline CDR1 is SGHTA and CDR2 is FQGNSA. V was cut by 3 bases and J by 2 bases, with 8 bases left in between. The CDR3 is 14 residues long. CDR3 nucleotide sequence: TGTGCCAGCAGCTTGAAACTAGCCTACAATGAGCAGTTCTTC. It yields the protein CASSLKLAYNEQFF. Supplemented by reference TRBV7-2 and TRBJ2-1, the full variable domain reads GAGVSQSPSNKVTEKGKDVELRCDPISGHTALYWYRQSLGQGLEFLIYFQGNSAPDKSGLPSDRFSAERTGGSVSTLTIQRTQQEDSAVYLCASSLKLAYNEQFFGPGTRLTVL.

This sequence joins TRBV5-1 and TRBJ1-1, with 7 bases aligning to TRBD1. Germline-derived CDR1 and CDR2 are SGHRS and YFSETQ. The CDR3 sequence is 16 residues long. V lost 2 bases, J lost 4 bases, and 11 bases stayed unmatched. CDR3 residues: CASSFGQVGFGTEAFF. The CDR3 DNA follows: TGCGCCAGCAGCTTCGGACAGGTGGGATTCGGCACTGAAGCTTTCTTT.

V gene TRBV3-1 combines with J gene TRBJ2-5; TRBD2 might be the D (5 bases). Judging by the DNA end, TRBJ2-7 fits better; the J call may be wrong. This CDR3 region has 14 residues. CDR1 and CDR2 (germline): LGHDT, YNNKEL (reference sequence). The DNA of the CDR3 is TGTGCCAGCAGCCCGTGGCAGACGGGGTACGAGCAGTACTTC. This sequence encodes CASSPWQTGYEQYF.

The rearrangement links TRBV4-2 to TRBJ2-1; 12 bases align to TRBD2. The CDR3 totals 19 residues. With V trimmed by 3 bases and J by 2 bases, 11 bases remained unmatched. The germline CDR1 and CDR2 sequences are LGHNA and YNFKEQ. The CDR3 region is CASSQTSGSAVGTYNEQFF. In nucleotides, the CDR3 is TGTGCCAGCAGCCAGACTAGCGGGAGTGCCGTGGGGACCTACAATGAGCAGTTCTTC.

This clonotype turned up a few times. The gene calls are TRBV7-2 and TRBJ1-1; a possible D gene is TRBD1 (5 bases). Trimming left V 1 base short and J 4 bases short, with 10 bases between. This CDR3 has 14 residues. The V gene's germline CDR1 is SGHTA and CDR2 FQGNSA. CDR3 in amino acids: CASSLDPGPTEAFF. DNA of the CDR3: TGTGCCAGCAGCTTAGATCCAGGGCCCACTGAAGCTTTCTTT.

This clonotype was detected ten times or more. This chain uses TRBV14 with TRBJ2-1; 8 positions agree with TRBD2. The V gene's germline CDR1 is SGHDN and CDR2 FVKESK. With 3 bases clipped from V and 7 bases from J, the junction kept 8 bases outside the gene matches. This CDR3 has 15 residues. The CDR3 region has the DNA TGTGCCAGCAGCCATGGGGCGGGAGGAGGGAATGAGCAGTTCTTC. It is translated as CASSHGAGGGNEQFF.

As for this clonotype: At one end, the junction sequence differs from germline, possibly due to a read error. This chain links TRBV28 with TRBJ2-3; D is ambiguous. From germline, CDR1 is MDHEN and CDR2 SYDVKM. This CDR3 spans 12 amino acids. The CDR3 sequence is CVSSFAPDTQYF. CDR3 nucleotides: TGTGTCAGCAGTTTCGCTCCAGATACGCAGTATTTT.

There are many counts of this clonotype. The chain combines TRBV2 with TRBJ2-5; TRBD2 aligns across 8 bases. Losses at the gene ends were 6 bases for V and 0 bases for J; bases not matched to a gene: 9. Germline assignment: CDR1 SNHLY and CDR2 FYNNEI. This CDR3 contains 16 residues. CDR3 in DNA: TGTGCCAGCAGCGTCGGTAGCGGGACCTACCAAGAGACCCAGTACTTC. Translated, it gives CASSVGSGTYQETQYF.